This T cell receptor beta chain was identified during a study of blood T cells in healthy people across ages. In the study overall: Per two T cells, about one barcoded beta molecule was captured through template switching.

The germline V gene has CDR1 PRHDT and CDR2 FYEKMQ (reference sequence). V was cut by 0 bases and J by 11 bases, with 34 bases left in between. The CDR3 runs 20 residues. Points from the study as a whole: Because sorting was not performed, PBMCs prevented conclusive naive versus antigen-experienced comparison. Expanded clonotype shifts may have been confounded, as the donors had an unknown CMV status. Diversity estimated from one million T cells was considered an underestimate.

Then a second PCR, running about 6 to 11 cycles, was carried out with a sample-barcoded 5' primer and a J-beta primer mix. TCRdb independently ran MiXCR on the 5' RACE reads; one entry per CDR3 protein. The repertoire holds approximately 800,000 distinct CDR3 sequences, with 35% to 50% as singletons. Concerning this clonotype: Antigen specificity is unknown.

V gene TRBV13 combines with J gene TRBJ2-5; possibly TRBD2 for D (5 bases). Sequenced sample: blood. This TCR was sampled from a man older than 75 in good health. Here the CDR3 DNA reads TGTGCCAGCAGCTTAGGAGCCCCGGGAAAAATTACTCCCCGATACAATGGGCAGTACTTC. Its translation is CASSLGAPGKITPRYNGQYF.